The 8 T cell receptor beta chains below all came from one sample that was sequenced in a study of cytomegalovirus exposure and HLA in healthy donors. Amplification used 60 Vbeta primers and 13 Jbeta primers. TCRdb's table, derived via immunoSEQ multiplex PCR, lists solely in-frame clones and lacks some. The top ten clones hold 5.5% to 6% of a sample with roughly 130,000 clones, approximately 75% of them seen once. Sequencing input: PBMCs. These receptor sequences come from a middle-aged woman in good health and CMV-seropositive.

Of note for this clone: This CDR3 is also generated by other DNA sequences in the sample. The chain employs TRBV18 and TRBJ1-3, with D maybe TRBD1 (5 bases). The V end lost 3 bases, the J end lost 7 bases, and 10 bases lay between the germline ends. In germline, CDR1 is KGHSH, CDR2 LQKENI. CDR3 length: 13 residues. This chain's CDR3 is CASSPSPGNTIYF. CDR3 bases: TGTGCCAGCTCACCTAGTCCAGGGAACACCATATATTTT.

This rearrangement joins TRBV19 to TRBJ1-2, with 10 bases fitting TRBD1. V shed 6 bases, J shed 5 bases, and the junction held 3 bases outside the gene matches. This CDR3 is built from 13 residues. The germline V gene has CDR1 LNHDA and CDR2 SQIVND (reference sequence). The CDR3 DNA reads as TGTGCCAGTAGCGACAGGGGGCTATATGGCTACACCTTC. Protein product: CASSDRGLYGYTF. The whole variable domain, remainder taken from reference TRBV19 and TRBJ1-2, is DGGITQSPKYLFRKEGQNVTLSCEQNLNHDAMYWYRQDPGQGLRLIYYSQIVNDFQKGDIAEGYSVSREKKESFPLTVTSAQKNPTAFYLCASSDRGLYGYTFGSGTRLTVV.

Details on this clone: Different DNA sequences within this sample yield the same CDR3. The chain is built from TRBV28 and TRBJ2-1, with 10 bases lining up with TRBD2. Germline loops: CDR1 MDHEN, CDR2 SYDVKM. CDR3 size: 14 residues. Germline trimming cut 6 bases from V and 7 bases from J; bases unmatched to any gene: 6. The CDR3 sequence: CASRPGLARNEQFF. The CDR3 DNA is TGTGCCAGCAGACCGGGACTAGCGAGGAATGAGCAGTTCTTC.

The genes are TRBV18 and TRBJ1-5; maybe TRBD1 (6 bases). The ends were cut back, 4 bases at V and 3 bases at J, with 10 bases in the middle. Germline values: CDR1 KGHSH, CDR2 LQKENI. CDR3 length: 14 amino acids. CDR3: CASSRRDNNQPQHF. CDR3 nucleotides: TGTGCCAGCTCACGCCGGGACAACAATCAGCCCCAGCATTTT.

This chain connects TRBV19 to TRBJ2-1; TRBD2 aligns across 13 bases. The CDR3 extends over 15 amino acids. The trim removed 9 bases at V and 7 bases at J, leaving 9 bases unmatched. CDR1 and CDR2 from the germline V gene are LNHDA and SQIVND (reference sequence). CDR3 protein: CASTPLAGGANEQFF. The CDR3, as DNA: TGTGCCAGCACGCCACTAGCGGGGGGGGCAAATGAGCAGTTCTTC. Full variable domain (remainder filled in from reference TRBV19 and TRBJ2-1): DGGITQSPKYLFRKEGQNVTLSCEQNLNHDAMYWYRQDPGQGLRLIYYSQIVNDFQKGDIAEGYSVSREKKESFPLTVTSAQKNPTAFYLCASTPLAGGANEQFFGPGTRLTVL.

This sequence joins TRBV9 and TRBJ2-5, with 8 positions matching TRBD1. Germline loops: CDR1 SGDLS, CDR2 YYNGEE. This CDR3 has 18 amino acids. The trim removed 0 bases at V and 5 bases at J, leaving 15 bases unmatched. CDR3 DNA: TGTGCCAGCAGCGTAGCTCTGGGGCAGGGGGCGCGATCGGAGACCCAGTACTTC. Its translation: CASSVALGQGARSETQYF.

The chain employs TRBV19 and TRBJ2-7; D is ambiguous. Trimming cost V 5 bases and J 0 bases, with 8 bases left between them. Germline V gene lookup returns CDR1 LNHDA and CDR2 SQIVND (reference sequence). This CDR3 is 13 amino acids long. In DNA, the CDR3 is TGTGCCAGTAGTTTACGGGTCTCCTACGAGCAGTACTTC. Residues: CASSLRVSYEQYF.

V is TRBV5-1 and J is TRBJ1-6, with 7 bases lining up with TRBD1. The CDR3 loop spans 17 amino acids. V lost 0 bases, J lost 7 bases, and 10 bases stayed unmatched. Germline CDR1 is SGHRS and CDR2 is YFSETQ. The CDR3 reads CASSLAFNDRVNSPLHF. CDR3 nucleotide sequence: TGCGCCAGCAGCTTGGCCTTCAACGACAGGGTAAATTCACCCCTCCACTTT.